This is a list of T cell receptor beta chains from one sample in a study of T cells in Graves' hyperthyroidism and ophthalmopathy. TCRdb analysed the multiplex PCR reads with MiXCR anew, one entry per CDR3 protein. This table has about 520,000 distinct CDR3 sequences, around 22% appearing once. The sample was blood. These receptor sequences come from a woman aged 30 to 39 with Graves' ophthalmopathy. Each CDR3 is given with its conserved first and last residue. Each record gives: V gene, clone size, J gene, D gene, CDR3 DNA, CDR3 protein. The D gene is left open where the match is weak. For some rows the clone size is stated as once, few or many, or as a class when expanded; others skip it.

TRBV18	many	TRBJ1-2	-	TGTGCCAGCTCACCAAGGGGGGGCGCTTTGGATGGCTACACCTTC	CASSPRGGALDGYTF
TRBV6-1	many	TRBJ1-2	TRBD1	TGTGCCAGCGGGCGGGACAGCCATCTGGGTGGCTACACCTTC	CASGRDSHLGGYTF
TRBV6-9	many	TRBJ1-2	-	TGTGCCAGCAGTTATCGGGCAGGGGTTAGTGGCTATGGCTACACCTTC	CASSYRAGVSGYGYTF
TRBV27	-	TRBJ2-7	TRBD2	TGTGCCAGCAGTCCGGTAGGGACTAGCTCACCCTACGAGCAGTACTTC	CASSPVGTSSPYEQYF
TRBV19	few	TRBJ2-7	TRBD1	TGTGCCAGTAGTGGCGGGACAGGGGGTTCCTACGAGCAGTACTTC	CASSGGTGGSYEQYF
TRBV12-3/TRBV12-4	many	TRBJ1-1	-	TGTGCCAGCAGTTTAAGGTTAGGGGGGACGGCTGAAGCTTTCTTT	CASSLRLGGTAEAFF
TRBV6-5	many	TRBJ1-5	TRBD1	TGTGCCAGCAGTTACTCGATGACAGGGAATCAGCCCCAGCATTTT	CASSYSMTGNQPQHF
TRBV15	-	TRBJ2-7	TRBD2	TGTGCCACCAGCAGAGTCGGGGCGGGGGATAGTCCCTACGAGCAGTACTTC	CATSRVGAGDSPYEQYF
TRBV7-9	-	TRBJ2-7	-	TGTGCCAGCAGCTCACAGGAGAGCGAGCAGTACTTC	CASSSQESEQYF
TRBV5-1	-	TRBJ1-1	-	TGCGCCAGCAGCCCCCGACACCTGAACACTGAAGCTTTCTTT	CASSPRHLNTEAFF
TRBV6-1	-	TRBJ1-2	-	TGTGTCAGCAGTGAGAGTACACAGGGAGTACGACTAGGCTATGGCTACACCTTC	CVSSESTQGVRLGYGYTF
TRBV6-1	few	TRBJ2-6	-	TGTGCCAGCAGTGTTTCGCCCTCTGGGGCCAACGTCCTGACTTTC	CASSVSPSGANVLTF
TRBV7-2	many	TRBJ1-1	-	TGTGCCAGCAGCCTGCTACGCACTGAAGCTTTCTTT	CASSLLRTEAFF
TRBV7-9	-	TRBJ2-5	-	TGTGCCAGCAGCAAGGGGACCGGCCAAGAGACCCAGTACTTC	CASSKGTGQETQYF
TRBV12-3/TRBV12-4	-	TRBJ1-3	TRBD1	TGTGCCAGCAGTTTATCAGGGGGCGGAAACACCATATATTTT	CASSLSGGGNTIYF
TRBV13	few	TRBJ1-2	-	TGTGCCAGCAGCTTAGATCGGACAGCGTCTAGATATGGCTACACCTTC	CASSLDRTASRYGYTF
TRBV12-3/TRBV12-4	-	TRBJ1-1	-	TGTGCCAGCACCAACGGGCAGGGCGCTTTCTTT	CASTNGQGAFF
TRBV9	many	TRBJ2-7	TRBD2	TGTGCCAGCAGCCCCGGCGGGGGGGGCTACGAGCAGTACTTC	CASSPGGGGYEQYF
TRBV20-1	many	TRBJ1-2	-	TGCAGTGCTTGGCGGGACGGCTCTAACTATGGCTACACCTTC	CSAWRDGSNYGYTF
TRBV2	many	TRBJ1-2	-	TGTGCCAGCAGCCCGCTGAGGGAGAGAGGCTACACCTTC	CASSPLRERGYTF
TRBV6-1	-	TRBJ1-3	-	TGTGCCAGCAGCTCCCCGGTTGGAAACACCATATATTTT	CASSSPVGNTIYF
TRBV20-1	many	TRBJ1-2	-	TGCAGTGCTAGAGAACAGACAGATGACTATGGCTACACCTTC	CSAREQTDDYGYTF
TRBV5-5	many	TRBJ1-2	-	TGTGCCAGCAGCTTGGGCGAAGGGAGCGTCAGGATCTATGGCTACACCTTC	CASSLGEGSVRIYGYTF
TRBV19	many	TRBJ1-1	-	TGTGCCAGTAGAAAAGGGAGCGTTACTGAAGCTTTCTTT	CASRKGSVTEAFF
TRBV6-1	many	TRBJ1-3	TRBD1	TGTGCCAGCAAAGGAGGGGGCTCCGGGTATGGAAACACCATATATTTT	CASKGGGSGYGNTIYF
TRBV5-4	-	TRBJ1-1	-	TGTGCCAGCCCCGCCAGGACAGTAAACACTGAAGCTTTCTTT	CASPARTVNTEAFF
TRBV12-3/TRBV12-4	-	TRBJ2-4	-	TGTGCCAGCAGTTCAGCGTTTATGATAGCCAAAAACATTCAGTACTTC	CASSSAFMIAKNIQYF
TRBV24-1	-	TRBJ2-7	TRBD2	TGTGCCGCCAGTGGGGGACTAGCGCCCTACGAGCAGTACTTC	CAASGGLAPYEQYF
TRBV29-1	many	TRBJ1-1	-	TGCAGCGTTTCAAATCAGGGCAACACTGAAGCTTTCTTT	CSVSNQGNTEAFF
TRBV6-5	few	TRBJ1-3	-	TGTGCCAGCAGTTCACTTGGAGGAAACACCATATATTTT	CASSSLGGNTIYF
TRBV6-1	-	TRBJ2-5	TRBD1	TGTGCCAGCAGCCCCCGAGGGGACAGGGGACGGGAGACCCAGTACTTC	CASSPRGDRGRETQYF
TRBV4-1	many	TRBJ1-1	-	TGCGCCAGCAGCCAAGACAGGGTTGGGACTGAAGCTTTCTTT	CASSQDRVGTEAFF
TRBV6-5	many	TRBJ1-5	-	TGTGCCAGCAGTTTAGGGGGGTTGGGACAGCCCCAGCATTTT	CASSLGGLGQPQHF
TRBV28	many	TRBJ1-2	TRBD1	TGTGCCAGCAGTTCGATAACAGGGGAGAGCTATGGCTACACCTTC	CASSSITGESYGYTF
TRBV6-4	few	TRBJ1-6	-	TGTGCCAGCAGTGACGTGGTCCAGGGGCGTAATTCACCCCTCCACTTT	CASSDVVQGRNSPLHF
TRBV19	few	TRBJ2-5	TRBD2	TGTGCCAGTGGACTTGGGCTAGCGGGAGGAGAGACCCAGTACTTC	CASGLGLAGGETQYF
TRBV11-2	-	TRBJ1-1	-	TGTGCCAGCAGCTTAGGGGGGCTGGTGAACACTGAAGCTTTCTTT	CASSLGGLVNTEAFF
TRBV5-1	-	TRBJ2-5	TRBD2	TGCGCCAGCAGGCTTCTGCTAGCGGGGTTTCAAGAGACCCAGTACTTC	CASRLLLAGFQETQYF